Listed below are T cell receptor beta chains from one sample, sequenced in a study of blood T cell repertoires in COVID-19. Profiling relied on immunoSEQ multiplex PCR, and the TCRdb table lists in-frame clones only, not all of them. Counted here are roughly 87,000 clones, approximately 84% occurring once; the ten biggest clones make up 15% to 20%. Material: peripheral blood. The receptors were sampled from a woman aged 60 to 75 with acute or convalescent COVID-19. The CDR3 runs from the conserved cysteine through the conserved F or W. D genes are given only for firm matches. Only part of the rows carry a size: once, few, many, or a class if the clone is expanded.

d_call j_call v_call clone_size cdr3_nt cdr3_aa
. TRBJ1-3 TRBV11-1 . TGTGCCAGCAGCTTCAACCGGGTTTTGAACACCATATATTTT CASSFNRVLNTIYF
. TRBJ2-1 TRBV19 . TGTGCCAGTAGTATCCGGGACACCCTGGGGAATGAGCAGTTCTTC CASSIRDTLGNEQFF
. TRBJ1-2 TRBV7-2 . TGTGCCAGCAGCTTAGAGGCAGGGAACTATGGCTACACCTTC CASSLEAGNYGYTF
. TRBJ1-5 TRBV6-1 . TGTGCCAGCAGTGAAGCGGGCAGGAGGGGAGGACAGCCCCAGCATTTT CASSEAGRRGGQPQHF
. TRBJ2-2 TRBV7-2 once TGTGCCAGCAGCTTAACTCCGGGGTCCCCCCCCGGGGAGCTGTTTTTT CASSLTPGSPPGELFF
. TRBJ1-1 TRBV2 few TGTGCCAGCAGTGTATCAGGGTTCATGAACACTGAAGCTTTCTTT CASSVSGFMNTEAFF
TRBD1 TRBJ1-5 TRBV30 . TGTGCCTGGAGCTCGACAGGGGACAATCAGCCCCAGCATTTT CAWSSTGDNQPQHF
. TRBJ1-1 TRBV19 . TGTGCCAGTAGTTCTCGACGGGACACTGAAGCTTTCTTT CASSSRRDTEAFF
. TRBJ2-5 TRBV13 . TGTGCCAGCAGCTTAGGAGGAAGGACAAGGAGTGAGACCCAGTACTTC CASSLGGRTRSETQYF
. TRBJ2-1 TRBV2 . TGTGCCAGCAGTCCTACAGGGCTGAATGAGCAGTTCTTC CASSPTGLNEQFF
TRBD1 TRBJ2-6 TRBV30 . TGTGCCACCGGGACAGGGGGCACTGGGGCCAACGTCCTGACTTTC CATGTGGTGANVLTF
. TRBJ1-2 TRBV28 . TGTGCCAGCAGTTTTGATCCGTCGGGCACCTTC CASSFDPSGTF
. TRBJ2-3 TRBV21-1 . TGTGCCAGCAGCAAAGATGGGGAGTCCCGTAGGAATACGCAGTATTTT CASSKDGESRRNTQYF
TRBD1 TRBJ1-1 TRBV28 . TGTGCCAGCAGCCAAGGACAGGGATGGACTGAAGCTTTCTTT CASSQGQGWTEAFF
. TRBJ2-3 TRBV18 . TGTGCCAGCTCATTTCTGGGACTCCAACGCACAGATACGCAGTATTTT CASSFLGLQRTDTQYF
. TRBJ2-2 TRBV24-1 . TGTGCCACCAGTGCCCCGTACACCGGGGAGCTGTTTTTT CATSAPYTGELFF
. TRBJ1-5 TRBV5-1 . TGCGCCAGCAGCTTCACAGGTAATAGCAATCAGCCCCAGCATTTT CASSFTGNSNQPQHF
. TRBJ2-7 TRBV10-2 few TGCGCCAGCAGTCCTGCTAGCTCCTACGAGCAGTACTTC CASSPASSYEQYF
TRBD1 TRBJ1-4 TRBV7-9 . TGTGCCAGCAGCTTAGCTGGGACAGATAATGAAAAACTGTTTTTT CASSLAGTDNEKLFF
. TRBJ2-1 TRBV7-2 . TGTGCCAGCAGCTCCACTTACTCGAATGAGCAGTTCTTC CASSSTYSNEQFF
TRBD1 TRBJ1-2 TRBV25-1 few TGTGCCAGCAGTGAACAGGGGGAGGCTTATGGCTACACCTTC CASSEQGEAYGYTF
TRBD1 TRBJ1-2 TRBV30 . TGTGCCTGGAGTGCGTGGCAGGGGGCCGATGGCTACACCTTC CAWSAWQGADGYTF